Below, 20 T cell receptor beta chains from the same sample are listed, as sequenced in a study of HIV-infected patients and healthy controls. cDNA was made from approximately 0.55 ug RNA using alpha and beta constant primers. Using multiplexing indices, alpha and beta chain libraries were generated apart by chain-specific third strand synthesis. TCRdb recomputed calls from the 5' RACE reads with MiXCR, one row per CDR3 protein. The sample carries under 4,000 distinct CDR3 sequences, about 20% recorded once. The repertoire came from unfractionated whole blood and reflected all unsorted peripheral T cells. Here the sequenced sample was blood, taken before antiretroviral therapy. These receptors originate from an adult with HIV infection.

Only a few counts were recorded for this clonotype. The chain couples TRBV7-2 to TRBJ1-4; D may be TRBD1 (6 bases). This CDR3 contains 16 residues. CDR1 and CDR2 (germline): SGHTA, FQGNSA. Trimming shortened V by 8 bases and J by 0 bases, and 16 bases separated the two germline ends. Written as DNA, the CDR3 is TGTGCCAGCTCCGGACAGACAAACCCAACTAATGAAAAACTGTTTTTT. It is translated as CASSGQTNPTNEKLFF.

This clonotype is large. V usage is TRBV7-9 and J usage is TRBJ2-1; D is undetermined. This CDR3 is built from 12 residues. Germline assignment: CDR1 SEHNR and CDR2 FQNEAQ (reference sequence). V was trimmed by 1 base and J by 7 bases, leaving 5 bases between them. This chain's CDR3 is CASSLGVNEQFF. In nucleotides, the CDR3 is TGTGCCAGCAGCTTAGGGGTAAATGAGCAGTTCTTC.

This clonotype was observed a handful of times. This sequence joins TRBV20-1 and TRBJ2-7; the D gene is possibly TRBD2 (6 bases). Germline CDR1 DFQATT, CDR2 SNEGSKA (reference sequence). The ends were cut back, 5 bases at V and 7 bases at J, with 15 bases in the middle. The CDR3 contains 12 residues. The chain's CDR3 is CSALRRVAEQYF. The CDR3 nucleotides read TGCAGTGCTCTAAGGAGGGTCGCTGAGCAGTACTTC.

By share, this clonotype ranks as medium-sized (0.01 to 0.1%). The chain carries TRBV5-1 and TRBJ1-1; D remains ambiguous. Trimming shortened V by 0 bases and J by 2 bases, and 14 bases separated the two germline ends. Germline V lookup: CDR1 SGHRS, CDR2 YFSETQ. The CDR3 is 16 residues long. The CDR3, as DNA: TGCGCCAGCAGCTTGGGGCAGACAAACTATAACACTGAAGCTTTCTTT. Translated, it gives CASSLGQTNYNTEAFF. Looking up the rest from reference TRBV5-1 and TRBJ1-1 gives the full variable domain: KAGVTQTPRYLIKTRGQQVTLSCSPISGHRSVSWYQQTPGQGLQFLFEYFSETQRNKGNFPGRFSGRQFSNSRSEMNVSTLELGDSALYLCASSLGQTNYNTEAFFGQGTRLTVV.

Details on this clonotype: This clone may be a read error of a much larger clone one base away. The chain employs TRBV5-4 and TRBJ2-3; 8 bases fit TRBD2. CDR3 length equals 17 residues. Looked up from germline, CDR1 is SGHNT and CDR2 is YYREEE (reference sequence). The CDR3 loop is CASSLIVSGTGTDTKYF. The CDR3, as DNA: TGTGCCAGCAGCTTGATAGTTAGCGGGACGGGCACAGATACGAAGTATTTT.

By share of the sample, this clonotype is medium-sized. The chain joins TRBV29-1 to TRBJ2-1; perhaps TRBD2 as D (6 bases). V dropped 6 bases and J dropped 7 bases, with 19 bases sitting between them. CDR3 length equals 14 residues. CDR1 SQVTM and CDR2 ANQGSEA come from the germline V gene. This CDR3 is CSVARGEGPNEQFF. CDR3 nucleotide sequence: TGCAGCGTGGCCCGCGGGGAAGGACCTAATGAGCAGTTCTTC.

This clonotype appeared once. V is TRBV30 and J is TRBJ2-5; 10 bases are a match to TRBD2. Germline CDR1 GTSNPN, CDR2 SVGIG (reference sequence). There are 15 residues in the CDR3. J was trimmed by 5 bases and V by 0 bases; bases with no gene match: 6. This CDR3 is CAWSVLAGRPETQYF. The CDR3 coding sequence is TGTGCCTGGAGTGTACTAGCGGGGAGGCCCGAGACCCAGTACTTC.

Relative to its sample, this clonotype is large. V is TRBV20-1 and J is TRBJ2-5; 9 nucleotides match TRBD1. The germline CDR1 and CDR2 sequences are DFQATT and SNEGSKA (reference sequence). The CDR3 covers 17 residues. J lost 0 bases, V lost 0 bases, and 8 bases had no gene match. The CDR3 protein is CSARDLRGQGNQETQYF. CDR3 sequence (DNA): TGCAGTGCTAGAGATCTGCGAGGACAGGGGAACCAAGAGACCCAGTACTTC.

J is TRBJ1-1 and V is TRBV7-9; possible D gene TRBD1, 5 bases. Deletions cut 6 bases from V and 4 bases from J, with 12 bases between. Germline assignment: CDR1 SEHNR and CDR2 FQNEAQ (reference sequence). This CDR3 spans 13 amino acids. The CDR3, as DNA: TGTGCCAGCAGTTTGGGGCAAAGCACTGAAGCTTTCTTT. Its translation: CASSLGQSTEAFF. Supplemented by reference TRBV7-9 and TRBJ1-1, the full variable domain reads DTGVSQNPRHKITKRGQNVTFRCDPISEHNRLYWYRQTLGQGPEFLTYFQNEAQLEKSRLLSDRFSAERPKGSFSTLEIQRTEQGDSAMYLCASSLGQSTEAFFGQGTRLTVV.

Remarks on this clonotype: Compared with germline, one end of the junction differs, possibly owing to a read error. The V gene is TRBV15, the J gene TRBJ2-2; D unclear. This CDR3 comprises 14 residues. Per germline, CDR1 LNHNV and CDR2 YYDKDF (reference sequence). The CDR3 loop reads CDTTLSGNTGELFF. The CDR3 nucleotides read TGTGACACCACCTTATCTGGGAACACCGGGGAGCTGTTTTTT.

This clonotype was found a few times. The chain has TRBV6-6 and TRBJ2-2; D may be TRBD2 (6 bases). Germline V gene sequence: CDR1 MNHNY, CDR2 SVGAGI (reference sequence). V dropped 11 bases and J dropped 0 bases, with 16 bases sitting between them. The CDR3 is made up of 15 amino acids. In DNA, the CDR3 is TGTGCCTCCCCAAAGGGCGGGGCGAACACCGGGGAGCTGTTTTTT. Amino acid sequence: CASPKGGANTGELFF.

This clonotype was recorded a few times. The rearrangement uses TRBV19 and TRBJ2-5, with D possibly called TRBD1 or TRBD2 (5 bases each). Germline V lookup: CDR1 LNHDA, CDR2 SQIVND (reference sequence). V lost 8 bases and J lost 5, with 15 bases in between. The CDR3 is made up of 13 amino acids. In nucleotides, the CDR3 is TGTGCCAGTCAGGTCCTTGGGACGGAGACCCAGTACTTC. This sequence encodes CASQVLGTETQYF.

By share, this clonotype counts as medium-sized. The rearrangement uses TRBV19 and TRBJ2-2; 9 nucleotides align to TRBD1. V was pared by 10 bases and J by 5 bases, with 11 bases of the junction left unmatched. This CDR3 is 15 amino acids long. Per germline, CDR1 LNHDA and CDR2 SQIVND (reference sequence). DNA of the CDR3: TGTGCCACCTACCCTGGGGGACAGGGAACCGGGGAGCTGTTTTTT. It codes for CATYPGGQGTGELFF.

This clonotype qualifies as medium-sized. The CDR3 DNA is TGTGCCAGCAGTGACTTAAACCGGGACAGGGAGTCAGGAAACACCATATATTTT. This codes for CASSDLNRDRESGNTIYF. The chain is built from TRBV25-1 and TRBJ1-3; 9 positions agree with TRBD1. V shed 3 bases and J 4 bases; nucleotides not matched to a gene: 13. The CDR3 covers 18 residues. Per the germline V gene, CDR1 is MGHDK and CDR2 is SYGVNS.

By frequency in the sample, this clonotype is medium-sized. The V and J genes are TRBV7-2 and TRBJ2-3, with D perhaps matching TRBD1 or TRBD2 (5 bases each). V lost 1 base to trimming and J lost 5 bases, with 13 bases between them. CDR1 SGHTA and CDR2 FQGNSA come from the germline V gene. The CDR3 is 15 amino acids. CDR3 bases: TGTGCCAGCAGCTTAGTCGTGGGGGTTGTAGATACGCAGTATTTT. Its translation: CASSLVVGVVDTQYF.

The V gene is TRBV4-2, the J gene TRBJ1-5, with 7 bases matching TRBD1. Germline V gene data show CDR1 as LGHNA and CDR2 as YNFKEQ. There are 16 residues in the CDR3. Trimming cost V 3 bases and J 7 bases; bases outside gene matches: 12. CDR3 loop: CASSQTDRDRGQPQHF. The CDR3 nucleotides read TGTGCCAGCAGCCAGACCGACAGGGATCGGGGCCAGCCCCAGCATTTT.

This clonotype counts as medium-sized. This chain joins TRBV7-8 and TRBJ1-4; D unclear. CDR1 SGHVS and CDR2 FQNEAQ come from the germline V gene. The CDR3 sequence is 14 residues long. V lost 6 bases, J lost 1 base, and 9 bases lay in between. The chain's CDR3 is CASSTTETNEKLFF. Here the CDR3 DNA reads TGTGCCAGCAGTACCACAGAAACTAATGAAAAACTGTTTTTT.

This clonotype ranks as medium-sized. The chain carries TRBV2 and TRBJ2-3; D ambiguous. Looked up from germline, CDR1 is SNHLY and CDR2 is FYNNEI. Trimming took off 2 bases at V and 3 bases at J, with 12 bases between the two ends. The CDR3 is 15 residues long. In DNA, the CDR3 is TGTGCCAGCAGTGAATCCCCCGGAATGACAGATACGCAGTATTTT. It yields the protein CASSESPGMTDTQYF.

The V call is TRBV20-1, the J call TRBJ2-1; TRBD2 agrees at 7 bases. This CDR3 is built from 14 residues. Germline trimming cut 3 bases from V and 8 bases from J; bases unmatched to any gene: 10. CDR1 DFQATT and CDR2 SNEGSKA come from the germline V gene (reference sequence). The chain's CDR3 is CSASRPGGRDEQFF. The CDR3 nucleotides read TGCAGTGCTAGTAGACCGGGGGGTAGGGATGAGCAGTTCTTC.

The chain has TRBV5-1 and TRBJ1-4, with D uncertain. Between the trimmed V and J ends, which lost 4 bases and 2 bases, there was a span of 9 bases. The CDR3 spans 14 residues. Germline CDR1 SGHRS, CDR2 YFSETQ. CDR3 sequence (DNA): TGCGCCAGCAGCCGCCAGAGTACTAATGAAAAACTGTTTTTT. It translates to CASSRQSTNEKLFF.